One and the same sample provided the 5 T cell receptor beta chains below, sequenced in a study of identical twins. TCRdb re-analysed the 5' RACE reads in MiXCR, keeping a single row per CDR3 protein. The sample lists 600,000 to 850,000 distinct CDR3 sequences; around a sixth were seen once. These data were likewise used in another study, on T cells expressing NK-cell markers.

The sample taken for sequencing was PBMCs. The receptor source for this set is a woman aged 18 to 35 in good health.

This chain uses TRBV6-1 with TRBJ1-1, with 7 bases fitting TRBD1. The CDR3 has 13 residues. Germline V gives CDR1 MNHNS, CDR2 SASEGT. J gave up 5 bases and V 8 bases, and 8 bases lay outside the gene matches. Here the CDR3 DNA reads TGTGCCAGCGCAACCGACAGGGTGACTGAAGCTTTCTTT. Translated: CASATDRVTEAFF.

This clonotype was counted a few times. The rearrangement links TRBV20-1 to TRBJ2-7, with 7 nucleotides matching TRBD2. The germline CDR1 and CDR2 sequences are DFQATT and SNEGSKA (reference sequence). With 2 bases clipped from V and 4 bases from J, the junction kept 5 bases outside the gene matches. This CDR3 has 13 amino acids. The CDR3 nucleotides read TGCAGTGCTAGACATAGCGGGCGGTACGAGCAGTACTTC. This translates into CSARHSGRYEQYF.

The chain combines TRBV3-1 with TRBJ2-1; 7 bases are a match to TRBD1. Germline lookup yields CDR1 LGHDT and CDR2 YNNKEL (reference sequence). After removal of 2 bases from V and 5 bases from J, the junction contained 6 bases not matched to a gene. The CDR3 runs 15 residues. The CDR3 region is CASSQTGTAHNEQFF. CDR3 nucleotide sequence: TGTGCCAGCAGCCAAACCGGGACAGCTCACAATGAGCAGTTCTTC.

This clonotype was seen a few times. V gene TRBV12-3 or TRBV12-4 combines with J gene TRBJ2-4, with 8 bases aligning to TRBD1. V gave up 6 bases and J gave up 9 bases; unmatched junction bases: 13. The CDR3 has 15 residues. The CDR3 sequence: CASSPGGLSVRIQYF. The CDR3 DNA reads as TGTGCCAGCAGCCCAGGGGGCCTCTCGGTTCGCATTCAGTACTTC.

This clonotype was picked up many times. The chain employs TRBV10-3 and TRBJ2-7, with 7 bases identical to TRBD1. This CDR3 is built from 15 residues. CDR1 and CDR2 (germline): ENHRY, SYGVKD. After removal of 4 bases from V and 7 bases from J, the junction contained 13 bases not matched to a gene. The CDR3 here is CAISVPDREFGEQYF. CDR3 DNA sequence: TGTGCCATCAGTGTTCCTGACAGGGAGTTCGGAGAGCAGTACTTC.